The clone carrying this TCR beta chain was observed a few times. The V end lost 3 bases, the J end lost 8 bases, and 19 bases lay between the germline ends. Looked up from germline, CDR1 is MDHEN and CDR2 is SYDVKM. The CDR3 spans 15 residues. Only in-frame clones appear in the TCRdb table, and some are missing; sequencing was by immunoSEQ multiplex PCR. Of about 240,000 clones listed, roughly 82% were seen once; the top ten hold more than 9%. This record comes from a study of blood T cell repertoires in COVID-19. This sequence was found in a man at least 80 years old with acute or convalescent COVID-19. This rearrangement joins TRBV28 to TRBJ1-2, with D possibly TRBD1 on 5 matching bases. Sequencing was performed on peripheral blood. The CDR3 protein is CASSFLLGGGWGYTF. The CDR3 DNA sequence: TGTGCCAGCAGTTTCCTCTTGGGGGGTGGATGGGGCTACACCTTC.